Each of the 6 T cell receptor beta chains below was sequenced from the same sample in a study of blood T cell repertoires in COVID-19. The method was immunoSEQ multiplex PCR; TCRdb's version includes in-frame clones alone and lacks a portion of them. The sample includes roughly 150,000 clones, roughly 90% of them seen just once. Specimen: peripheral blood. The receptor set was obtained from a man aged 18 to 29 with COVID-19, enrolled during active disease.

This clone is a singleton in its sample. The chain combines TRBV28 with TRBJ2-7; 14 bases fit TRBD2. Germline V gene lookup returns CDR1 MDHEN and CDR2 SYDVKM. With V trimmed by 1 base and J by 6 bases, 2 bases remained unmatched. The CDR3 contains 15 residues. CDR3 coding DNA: TGTGCCAGCAGTTTATCGGGACTAGCGGGAGCCGAGCAGTACTTC. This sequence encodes CASSLSGLAGAEQYF.

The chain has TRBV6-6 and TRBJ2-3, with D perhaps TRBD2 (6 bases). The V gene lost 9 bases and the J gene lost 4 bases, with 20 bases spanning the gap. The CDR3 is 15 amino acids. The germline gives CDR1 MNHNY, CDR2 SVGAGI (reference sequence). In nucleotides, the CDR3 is TGTGCCAGTCATACCAACGGGAGAGGATCAGATACGCAGTATTTT. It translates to CASHTNGRGSDTQYF.

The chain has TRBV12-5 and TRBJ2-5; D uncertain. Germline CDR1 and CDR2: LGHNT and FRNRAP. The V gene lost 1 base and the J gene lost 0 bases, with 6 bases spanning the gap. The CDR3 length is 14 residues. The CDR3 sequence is CASGLETNQETQYF. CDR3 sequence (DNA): TGTGCTAGTGGTTTGGAGACAAACCAAGAGACCCAGTACTTC. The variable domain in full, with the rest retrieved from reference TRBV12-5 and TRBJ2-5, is DARVTQTPRHKVTEMGQEVTMRCQPILGHNTVFWYRQTMMQGLELLAYFRNRAPLDDSGMPKDRFSAEMPDATLATLKIQPSEPRDSAVYFCASGLETNQETQYFGPGTRLLVL.

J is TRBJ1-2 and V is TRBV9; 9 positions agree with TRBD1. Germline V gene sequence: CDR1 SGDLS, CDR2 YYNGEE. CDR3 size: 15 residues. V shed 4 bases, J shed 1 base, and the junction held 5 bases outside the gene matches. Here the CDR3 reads CASSTRTGDNYGYTF. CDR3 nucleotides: TGTGCCAGCAGCACAAGGACAGGGGATAACTATGGCTACACCTTC.

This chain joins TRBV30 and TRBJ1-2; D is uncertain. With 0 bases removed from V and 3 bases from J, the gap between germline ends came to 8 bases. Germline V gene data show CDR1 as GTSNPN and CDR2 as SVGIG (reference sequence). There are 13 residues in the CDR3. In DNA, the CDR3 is TGTGCCTGGAGTGTGCAGGTGTACTATGGCTACACCTTC. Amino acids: CAWSVQVYYGYTF.

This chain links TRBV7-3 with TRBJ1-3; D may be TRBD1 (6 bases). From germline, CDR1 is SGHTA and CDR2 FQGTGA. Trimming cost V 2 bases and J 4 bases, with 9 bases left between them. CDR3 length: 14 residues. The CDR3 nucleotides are TGTGCCAGCAGCTTATCGGGGGGCGGAAACACCATATATTTT. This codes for CASSLSGGGNTIYF.